These 18 T cell receptor beta chains share one sample of origin, sequenced in a study of response to subunit inactivated influenza vaccine (dated by TCRdb to about 2018). Receptor amplification or capture employed RT-PCR. Sequencer: Illumina HiSeq 2500. In TCRdb, the public reads were trimmed at Q25 with fastp and aligned with MiXCR, with productive beta chains retained. Rows are combined by CDR3 protein, so each entry shows the most common genes and DNA. The sample contains 630,000 or so distinct CDR3 sequences, 15% to 18% of them found a single time. Around 10% of the sample lies in the top ten. The source was PBMCs from blood, collected about 12 days after vaccination. These receptors all stem from a man in his forties or fifties who received an inactivated influenza vaccine. Donor details come from another sample of the same person, matched by shared clones.

The chain recombines TRBV28 with TRBJ2-7; TRBD1 is a possible D gene (5 bases). Deletions cut 3 bases from V and 3 bases from J, with 15 bases between. This CDR3 has 15 residues. Looked up from germline, CDR1 is MDHEN and CDR2 is SYDVKM. In DNA, the CDR3 is TGTGCCAGCAGTTTGATCAATAAGGGGCTCTACGAGCAGTACTTC. As protein: CASSLINKGLYEQYF.

The chain recombines TRBV5-1 with TRBJ1-2; 8 nucleotides match TRBD1. CDR1 is SGHRS, CDR2 YFSETQ, per germline. Germline trimming cut 0 bases from V and 4 bases from J; bases unmatched to any gene: 11. The CDR3 contains 17 residues. Written as DNA, the CDR3 is TGCGCCAGCAGCTTGGGACAGGGGAAAAGGAGACCCTATGGCTACACCTTC. Translation gives CASSLGQGKRRPYGYTF.

The chain employs TRBV7-9 and TRBJ2-1; 10 positions match TRBD1. With V trimmed by 6 bases and J by 8 bases, 13 bases remained unmatched. In germline, CDR1 is SEHNR, CDR2 FQNEAQ (reference sequence). The CDR3 is 16 amino acids. As DNA, the CDR3 is TGTGCCAGCAGTCGCGGAGCCGGGACAGGGGCCGATGAGCAGTTCTTC. Amino acid sequence: CASSRGAGTGADEQFF.

At least ten counts were recorded for this clonotype. The V and J genes are TRBV12-3 or TRBV12-4 and TRBJ1-1, with D hard to call. The CDR3 extends over 12 amino acids. V lost 3 bases, J lost 5 bases, and 7 bases lay in between. The DNA of the CDR3 is TGTGCCAGCAGTTTCCCCGGGACTGAAGCTTTCTTT. This codes for CASSFPGTEAFF.

As regards this clonotype: One end of the junction varies from germline; a read error may be responsible. V gene TRBV12-3 or TRBV12-4 combines with J gene TRBJ2-5; D is unclear. This CDR3 contains 13 residues. In nucleotides, the CDR3 is TGTGCCAGCAGTTTAACTCCGCAAGGGACCCAGTACTTC. This gives the protein CASSLTPQGTQYF.

The V call is TRBV5-4, the J call TRBJ2-7; tentatively, D is TRBD2 (7 bases). Germline values: CDR1 SGHNT, CDR2 YYREEE (reference sequence). The CDR3 is made up of 15 amino acids. Trimming pared 4 bases from V and 4 bases from J, leaving 18 bases between. CDR3 sequence reads: CASSPWGGLGYEQYF. As DNA, the CDR3 is TGTGCCAGCAGCCCGTGGGGGGGGCTGGGATACGAGCAGTACTTC.

This clonotype appeared a few times. DNA of the CDR3: TGTGCCACCAGCAACCTGGGACTGCGTAATTCACCCCTCCACTTT. It yields the protein CATSNLGLRNSPLHF. The V call is TRBV15, the J call TRBJ1-6, with TRBD1 as a possible D gene (5 bases). This CDR3 has 15 amino acids. From germline, CDR1 is LNHNV and CDR2 YYDKDF (reference sequence). V lost 4 bases and J 6 bases, leaving 13 bases between the germline ends. The full variable domain, rest sourced from reference TRBV15 and TRBJ1-6, is DAMVIQNPRYQVTQFGKPVTLSCSQTLNHNVMYWYQQKSSQAPKLLFHYYDKDFNNEADTPDNFQSRRPNTSFCFLDIRSPGLGDTAMYLCATSNLGLRNSPLHFGNGTRLTVT.

The V gene is TRBV20-1, the J gene TRBJ1-2; D is possibly TRBD1 (6 bases). V was cut by 6 bases and J by 6 bases, with 23 bases left in between. Germline-derived CDR1 and CDR2 are DFQATT and SNEGSKA (reference sequence). This CDR3 spans 15 amino acids. CDR3 nucleotide sequence: TGCAGTGCGGGGATCAGGGGCGGCCGAGGGGATGGCTACACCTTC. This encodes CSAGIRGGRGDGYTF.

This clonotype came up many times. DNA of the CDR3: TGTGCCAGCAGCCAAGGTCTCGGCGGGAGCGGAACAGATACGCAGTATTTT. Translation: CASSQGLGGSGTDTQYF. This sequence joins TRBV3-1 and TRBJ2-3; 7 bases are shared with TRBD2. CDR1 LGHDT and CDR2 YNNKEL come from the germline V gene (reference sequence). The CDR3 is 17 amino acids. Trimming removed 1 base from V and 3 bases from J; junction bases left unmatched: 10.

The chain couples TRBV12-3 or TRBV12-4 to TRBJ2-5; D uncertain. The CDR3 totals 14 residues. Deletions cut 1 base from V and 0 bases from J, with 6 bases between. As DNA, the CDR3 is TGTGCCAGCAGTTTAGTTCTGGACCAAGAGACCCAGTACTTC. Residues: CASSLVLDQETQYF.

The chain joins TRBV20-1 to TRBJ2-1; 9 nucleotides agree with TRBD1. Per germline, CDR1 DFQATT and CDR2 SNEGSKA (reference sequence). The CDR3 length is 14 residues. V trimming: 8 bases; J trimming: 6 bases; junction bases outside the gene matches: 11. DNA of the CDR3: TGCAGTACCGACCCGGGACAGGGAGGCAATGAGCAGTTCTTC. Translated: CSTDPGQGGNEQFF.

At least ten counts were recorded for this clonotype. V and J are TRBV4-1 and TRBJ1-6, with 7 bases identical to TRBD1. CDR1 MGHRA and CDR2 YSYEKL come from the germline V gene. J gave up 7 bases and V 0 bases, and 12 bases lay outside the gene matches. The CDR3 runs 18 residues. In DNA form, the CDR3 reads TGCGCCAGCAGCCAAGAGGTCAGACAGGGCTTACGGAATTCACCCCTCCACTTT. This sequence encodes CASSQEVRQGLRNSPLHF.

The chain combines TRBV5-1 with TRBJ1-1; D remains ambiguous. The CDR3 runs to 15 residues. Trimming removed 0 bases from V and 1 base from J, with 10 bases in between. The V gene's germline CDR1 is SGHRS and CDR2 YFSETQ. In DNA, the CDR3 is TGCGCCAGCAGCTTGGCGGCGGGCGGGAACACTGAAGCTTTCTTT. Residues: CASSLAAGGNTEAFF.

This clonotype appeared a few times. The chain couples TRBV18 to TRBJ2-1; 11 bases match TRBD1. The CDR3 consists of 15 residues. CDR1 KGHSH and CDR2 LQKENI come from the germline V gene. J was trimmed by 6 bases and V by 6 bases; bases with no gene match: 7. The CDR3: CASSPVGTGGNEQFF. The CDR3 DNA reads as TGTGCCAGCTCGCCCGTGGGGACAGGGGGCAATGAGCAGTTCTTC.

This chain uses TRBV27 with TRBJ2-1; 9 bases line up with TRBD2. The CDR3 is 15 amino acids. Germline V CDR1 and CDR2: MNHEY, SMNVEV (reference sequence). Germline trimming cut 4 bases from V and 7 bases from J; bases unmatched to any gene: 8. The CDR3 bases are TGTGCCAGCAGTTACCTAGCGGGAATGGATAATGAGCAGTTCTTC. This codes for CASSYLAGMDNEQFF.

V and J are TRBV20-1 and TRBJ2-7; D unclear. Trimming took 4 bases from V and 2 from J, leaving 9 bases between them. The CDR3 contains 12 residues. CDR1 DFQATT and CDR2 SNEGSKA come from the germline V gene (reference sequence). The chain's CDR3 is CSATGPTYEQYF. For the CDR3, the DNA is TGCAGTGCTACCGGGCCTACCTACGAGCAGTACTTC.

This clonotype was found a few times. The V and J genes are TRBV5-6 and TRBJ2-7; TRBD1 agrees at 7 bases. The germline CDR1 and CDR2 sequences are SGHDT and YYEEEE. The CDR3 is 14 amino acids. J lost 3 bases, V lost 5 bases, and 8 bases had no gene match. The CDR3 nucleotides read TGTGCCAGCAGTGATCCGGGACAGAGCTACGAGCAGTACTTC. Translation: CASSDPGQSYEQYF. The whole variable domain, remainder taken from reference TRBV5-6 and TRBJ2-7, is DAGVTQSPTHLIKTRGQQVTLRCSPKSGHDTVSWYQQALGQGPQFIFQYYEEEERQRGNFPDRFSGHQFPNYSSELNVNALLLGDSALYLCASSDPGQSYEQYFGPGTRLTVT.

This clonotype appeared a few times. The J gene is TRBJ2-5, the V gene TRBV7-6; 10 bases fit TRBD2. V gave up 3 bases and J gave up 2 bases; unmatched junction bases: 6. Germline values: CDR1 SGHVS, CDR2 FNYEAQ. The CDR3 is made up of 16 amino acids. CDR3 region: CASSLLAGASQETQYF. As DNA, the CDR3 is TGTGCCAGCAGCTTGCTAGCGGGGGCGTCACAAGAGACCCAGTACTTC.